Described below is a single TCR beta chain sequence and its context. Its antigen is still unknown. The junction departs from germline at one end; a sequencing error may be responsible. Germline values: CDR1 DFQATT, CDR2 SNEGSKA (reference sequence). The CDR3 is 16 amino acids. This sample stems from a study of spatial heterogeneity in lung cancer. In the study overall: TCR and UMI combinations that were unique each appeared, on average, more than ten times in raw reads. Overall study results and limits: At tumor resection, ubiquitous expanded TCRs were detected in blood more often than later.

A single record per CDR3 protein comes from TCRdb applying MiXCR to the 5' RACE reads. Here the sample spans tens of thousands of distinct CDR3 sequences, more than 10% being singletons. This sample's time point: sample taken at primary tumor resection. Patients with untreated early-stage non-small cell lung cancer, numbering some 68, were the donors. Extraction of whole RNA from tumor, nontumor lung or frozen PBMC preceded unsorted sequencing. The starting material was PBMCs, obtained at surgery. The chain carries TRBV20-1 and TRBJ2-7, with TRBD2 matching 10 bases. This TCR was sampled from a male donor with early-stage non-small cell lung cancer. The CDR3 is CSVRGGLAYASYEQYF. The CDR3 DNA reads TGCAGTGTTAGAGGGGGACTAGCGTATGCCTCCTACGAGCAGTACTTC.